These 11 T cell receptor beta chains originate from one sample sequenced in a study of tumor and adjacent non-tumor tissue in lung cancer. A modified ARM-PCR protocol with three rounds of nested PCR amplified TCRbeta. TCRdb reanalysed the multiplex PCR reads using MiXCR and keeps one entry per CDR3 protein. The sample lists about 98,000 distinct CDR3 sequences, 80% occurring once. The template was RNA from unsorted bulk tissue. Distant lung tissue was collected more than 3 cm away from the tumor edge. Sequenced: distant non-tumor lung tissue. Receptors were obtained from a man in his 60s with small cell lung cancer.

Worth noting for this clonotype: A junction boundary mismatches the germline segment, possibly from a read error. The chain joins TRBV12-3 or TRBV12-4 to TRBJ2-2; the match to TRBD2 covers 7 bases. The CDR3 runs 15 residues. DNA for the CDR3: TGTGCCAGCAGTTCCCATCAGAAGAACATCGGGAGGCTGTTCTTT. This codes for CASSSHQKNIGRLFF.

Ten or more counts support this clonotype. This sequence joins TRBV7-9 and TRBJ1-1, with D uncertain. Germline-derived CDR1 and CDR2 are SEHNR and FQNEAQ (reference sequence). Trimming pared 2 bases from V and 0 bases from J, leaving 7 bases between. The CDR3 runs 14 residues. CDR3 sequence reads: CASSLTQVNTEAFF. CDR3 DNA sequence: TGTGCCAGCAGCTTAACCCAGGTGAACACTGAAGCTTTCTTT. Full variable domain (remainder filled in from reference TRBV7-9 and TRBJ1-1): DTGVSQNPRHKITKRGQNVTFRCDPISEHNRLYWYRQTLGQGPEFLTYFQNEAQLEKSRLLSDRFSAERPKGSFSTLEIQRTEQGDSAMYLCASSLTQVNTEAFFGQGTRLTVV.

This clonotype is a singleton in its sample. The rearrangement uses TRBV10-2 and TRBJ2-1, with D perhaps matching TRBD1 (5 bases). This CDR3 has 13 amino acids. Trimming removed 11 bases at V and 9 bases at J, with 20 bases between. Germline lookup yields CDR1 WSHSY and CDR2 SAAADI. CDR3 DNA: TGCGCCGGCCGCGAGACTTGCCAGGGTGAGCAGTTCTTC. This codes for CAGRETCQGEQFF.

Turning to this clonotype: This may be a read error, as it is one base from a much larger clone. Likely a read error: the CDR3 ends without its conserved phenylalanine or tryptophan. The chain has TRBV2 and TRBJ1-1; TRBD1 is a possible D gene (6 bases). This CDR3 comprises 13 residues. CDR1 is SNHLY, CDR2 FYNNEI, per germline. V lost 4 bases and J 0 bases, leaving 6 bases between the germline ends. The CDR3 sequence: CASSGTVNTEAFL. In nucleotides, the CDR3 is TGTGCCAGCAGTGGGACAGTGAACACTGAAGCTTTCCTT.

On this clonotype: Just one base apart from a much larger clone, this may be a read error. The chain links TRBV28 to TRBJ2-2, with D hard to call. In germline, CDR1 is MDHEN, CDR2 SYDVKM. The CDR3 contains 13 residues. The CDR3 DNA reads as TGTACCAGCAGTACCCGAGGAACCGGGGAGCTGTTTTTT. Protein: CTSSTRGTGELFF.

On this clonotype: The germline gene is not matched at one end of the junction; a read error may be the cause. The V and J genes are TRBV6-5 and TRBJ2-6; D may be TRBD1 (6 bases). The CDR3 loop spans 17 amino acids. Germline V gene sequence: CDR1 MNHEY, CDR2 SVGAGI. The CDR3 is CASSLNRDHYGSNVLTF. The CDR3 bases are TGTGCCAGCAGCCTGAACAGGGACCACTATGGGTCCAACGTCCTGACTTTC.

Of note for this clonotype: Here the CDR3 omits its conserved ending phenylalanine or tryptophan, so a read error is the likely source. The V gene is TRBV28, the J gene TRBJ1-1, with D perhaps matching TRBD1 (6 bases). This CDR3 region has 14 residues. CDR1 and CDR2 from the germline V gene are MDHEN and SYDVKM. This CDR3 reads CTSSLLKGGVEAFY. The DNA of the CDR3 is TGCACCAGCAGTTTATTAAAGGGGGGGGTTGAAGCTTTCTAT.

A remark on this clonotype: One junction end disagrees with the germline gene, perhaps due to a read error. V is TRBV5-5 and J is TRBJ2-2, with D tentatively TRBD2 (5 bases). CDR3 length: 14 residues. Looked up from germline, CDR1 is SGHKS and CDR2 is YYEKEE (reference sequence). The CDR3 sequence is CASSWALHTGKLFF. In DNA, the CDR3 is TGTGCCAGCAGCTGGGCGCTGCACACCGGGAAGCTGTTTTTT.

On this clonotype: A clone one base away is much larger, so this may be a read error. The rearrangement uses TRBV20-1 and TRBJ1-1; tentatively, D is TRBD1 (5 bases). CDR3 length: 14 residues. V was cut by 3 bases and J by 2 bases, with 13 bases left in between. Germline V gene lookup returns CDR1 DFQATT and CDR2 SNEGSKA (reference sequence). CDR3 sequence (DNA): TGCAGTGCTAGGCCTGGGGCAGTCAACACTGAAGCTTTCTTT. Its protein product is CSARPGAVNTEAFF.

With respect to this clonotype: At one of its ends the junction is not consistent with the germline gene, which may arise from a read error. The genes are TRBV4-1 and TRBJ2-1, with 7 bases aligning to TRBD2. The CDR3 is 16 amino acids. Germline assignment: CDR1 MGHRA and CDR2 YSYEKL. CDR3 nucleotides: TGCGCCAGCAGCCAAGACGCGGGAGCATCCTACGATGAGCAGCTCTTC. Translated: CASSQDAGASYDEQLF.

The rearrangement joins TRBV12-3 or TRBV12-4 to TRBJ2-1, with D unresolved. The CDR3 is 11 amino acids. V lost 10 bases and J lost 7, with 11 bases in between. The CDR3 coding sequence is TGTGCCAACCGTTGGTATAATGAGCAGTTCTTC. It codes for CANRWYNEQFF.